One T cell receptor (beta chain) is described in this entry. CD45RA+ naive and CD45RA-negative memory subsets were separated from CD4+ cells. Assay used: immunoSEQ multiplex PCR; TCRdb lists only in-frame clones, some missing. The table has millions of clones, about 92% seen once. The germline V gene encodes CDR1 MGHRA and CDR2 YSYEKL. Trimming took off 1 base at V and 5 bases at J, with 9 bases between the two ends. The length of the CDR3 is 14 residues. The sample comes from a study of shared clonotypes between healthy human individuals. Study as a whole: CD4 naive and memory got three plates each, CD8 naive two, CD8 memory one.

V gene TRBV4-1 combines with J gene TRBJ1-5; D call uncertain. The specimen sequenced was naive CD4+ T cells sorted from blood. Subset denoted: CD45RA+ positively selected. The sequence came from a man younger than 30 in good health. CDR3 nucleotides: TGCGCCAGCAGCCAAGGGGAAGGTTATCAGCCCCAGCATTTT. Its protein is CASSQGEGYQPQHF.